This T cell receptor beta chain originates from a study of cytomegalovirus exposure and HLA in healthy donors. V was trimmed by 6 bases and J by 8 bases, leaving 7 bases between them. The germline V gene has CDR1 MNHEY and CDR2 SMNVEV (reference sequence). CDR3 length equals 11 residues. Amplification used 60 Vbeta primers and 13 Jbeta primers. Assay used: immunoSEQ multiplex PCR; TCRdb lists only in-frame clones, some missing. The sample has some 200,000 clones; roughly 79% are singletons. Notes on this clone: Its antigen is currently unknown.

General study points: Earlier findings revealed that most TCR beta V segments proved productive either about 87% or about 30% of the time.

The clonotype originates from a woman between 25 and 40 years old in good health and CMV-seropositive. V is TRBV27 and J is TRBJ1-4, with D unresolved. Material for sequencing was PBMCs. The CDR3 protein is CASRNNEKLFF. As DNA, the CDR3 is TGTGCCAGCAGGAACAACGAAAAACTGTTTTTT. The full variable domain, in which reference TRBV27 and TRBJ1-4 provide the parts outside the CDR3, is EAQVTQNPRYLITVTGKKLTVTCSQNMNHEYMSWYRQDPGLGLRQIYYSMNVEVTDKGDVPEGYKVSRKEKRNFPLILESPSPNQTSLYFCASRNNEKLFFGSGTQLSVL.